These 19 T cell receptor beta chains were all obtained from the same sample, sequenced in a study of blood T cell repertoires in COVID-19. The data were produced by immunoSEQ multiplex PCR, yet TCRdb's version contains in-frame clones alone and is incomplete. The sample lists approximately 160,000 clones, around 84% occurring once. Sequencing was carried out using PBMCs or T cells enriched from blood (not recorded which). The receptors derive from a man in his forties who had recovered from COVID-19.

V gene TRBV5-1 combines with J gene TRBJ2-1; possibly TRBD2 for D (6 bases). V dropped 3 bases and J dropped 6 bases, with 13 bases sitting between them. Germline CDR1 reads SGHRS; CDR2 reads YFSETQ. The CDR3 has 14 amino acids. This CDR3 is CASSSRVGGNEQFF. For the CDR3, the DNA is TGCGCCAGCAGCTCCCGCGTGGGGGGCAATGAGCAGTTCTTC.

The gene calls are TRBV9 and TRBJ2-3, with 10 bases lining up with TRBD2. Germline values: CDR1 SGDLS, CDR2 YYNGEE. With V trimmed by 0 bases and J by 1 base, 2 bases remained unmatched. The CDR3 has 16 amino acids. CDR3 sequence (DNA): TGTGCCAGCAGCGTAGGTACTAGCGGGGGCACAGATACGCAGTATTTT. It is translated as CASSVGTSGGTDTQYF.

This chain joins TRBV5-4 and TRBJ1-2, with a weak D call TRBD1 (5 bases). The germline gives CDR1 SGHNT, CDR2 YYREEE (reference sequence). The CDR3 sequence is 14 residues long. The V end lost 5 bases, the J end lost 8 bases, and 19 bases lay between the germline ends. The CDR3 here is CASRRVGGIKGYTF. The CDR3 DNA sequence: TGTGCCAGCAGGCGAGTGGGGGGAATAAAAGGCTACACCTTC.

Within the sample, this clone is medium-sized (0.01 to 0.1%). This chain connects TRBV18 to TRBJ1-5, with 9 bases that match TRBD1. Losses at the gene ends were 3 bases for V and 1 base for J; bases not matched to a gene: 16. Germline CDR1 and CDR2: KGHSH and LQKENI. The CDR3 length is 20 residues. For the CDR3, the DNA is TGTGCCAGCTCACCGGAGGACGGGACAGGGCTGTGGGGGAGCAATCAGCCCCAGCATTTT. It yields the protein CASSPEDGTGLWGSNQPQHF.

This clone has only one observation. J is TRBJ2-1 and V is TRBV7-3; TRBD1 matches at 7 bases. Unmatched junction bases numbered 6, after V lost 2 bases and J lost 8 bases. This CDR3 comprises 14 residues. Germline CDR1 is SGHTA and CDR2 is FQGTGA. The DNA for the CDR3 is TGTGCCAGCAGCTTAGGCTTTCAGGGGGATGAGCAGTTCTTC. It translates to CASSLGFQGDEQFF.

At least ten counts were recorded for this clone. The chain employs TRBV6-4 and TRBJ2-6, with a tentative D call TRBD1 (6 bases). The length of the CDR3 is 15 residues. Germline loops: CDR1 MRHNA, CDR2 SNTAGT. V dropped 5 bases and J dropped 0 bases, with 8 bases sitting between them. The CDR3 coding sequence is TGTGCCAGCAGTAGGGACAACTCTGGGGCCAACGTCCTGACTTTC. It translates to CASSRDNSGANVLTF.

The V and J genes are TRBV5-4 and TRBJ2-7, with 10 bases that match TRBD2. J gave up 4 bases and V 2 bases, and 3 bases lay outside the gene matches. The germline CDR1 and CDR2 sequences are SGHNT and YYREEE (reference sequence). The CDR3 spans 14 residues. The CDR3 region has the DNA TGTGCCAGCAGCTTACTAGCGGGGACGTACGAGCAGTACTTC. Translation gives CASSLLAGTYEQYF.

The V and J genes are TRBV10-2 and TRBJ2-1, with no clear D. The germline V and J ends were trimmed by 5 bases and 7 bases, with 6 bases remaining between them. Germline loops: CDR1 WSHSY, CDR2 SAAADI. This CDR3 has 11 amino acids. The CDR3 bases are TGCGCCAGCAGTCAGGTTAATGAGCAGTTCTTC. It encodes CASSQVNEQFF.

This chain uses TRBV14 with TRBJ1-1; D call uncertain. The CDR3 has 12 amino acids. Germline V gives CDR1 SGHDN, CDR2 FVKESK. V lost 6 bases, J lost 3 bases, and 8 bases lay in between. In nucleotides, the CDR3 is TGTGCCAGCAGTTTCCAGGACACTGAAGCTTTCTTT. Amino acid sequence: CASSFQDTEAFF.

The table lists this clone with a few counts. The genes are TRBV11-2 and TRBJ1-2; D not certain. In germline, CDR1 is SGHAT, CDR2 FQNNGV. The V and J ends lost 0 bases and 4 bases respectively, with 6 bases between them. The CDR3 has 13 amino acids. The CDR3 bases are TGTGCCAGCAGCTTAGATCCAGGCTATGGCTACACCTTC. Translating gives CASSLDPGYGYTF.

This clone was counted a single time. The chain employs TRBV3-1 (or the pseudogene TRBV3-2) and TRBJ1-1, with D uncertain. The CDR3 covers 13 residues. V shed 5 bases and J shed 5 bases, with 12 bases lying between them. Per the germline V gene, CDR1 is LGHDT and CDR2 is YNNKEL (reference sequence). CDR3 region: CASSYESGTEAFF. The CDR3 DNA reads TGTGCCAGCAGCTACGAGAGCGGGACTGAAGCTTTCTTT.

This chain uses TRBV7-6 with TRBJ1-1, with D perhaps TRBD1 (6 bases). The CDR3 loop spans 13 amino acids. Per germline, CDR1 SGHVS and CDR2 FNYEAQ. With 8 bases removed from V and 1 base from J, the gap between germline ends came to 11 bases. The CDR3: CASSQQGNTEAFF. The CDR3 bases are TGTGCCAGCTCCCAACAGGGGAACACTGAAGCTTTCTTT.

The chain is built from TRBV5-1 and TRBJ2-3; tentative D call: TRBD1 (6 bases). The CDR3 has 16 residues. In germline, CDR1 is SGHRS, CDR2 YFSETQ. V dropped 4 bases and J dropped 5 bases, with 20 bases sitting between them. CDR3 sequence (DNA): TGCGCCAGCAGCCCCGACTTGGGGGCGCAGGGAGATACGCAGTATTTT. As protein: CASSPDLGAQGDTQYF.

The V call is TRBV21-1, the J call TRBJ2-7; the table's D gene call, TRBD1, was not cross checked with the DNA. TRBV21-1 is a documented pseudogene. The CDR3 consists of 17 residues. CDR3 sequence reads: CASSPRGGTGIHHEQYV. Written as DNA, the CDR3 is TGTGCCAGCAGCCCACGGGGGGGGACAGGGATTCACCACGAGCAGTACGTC.

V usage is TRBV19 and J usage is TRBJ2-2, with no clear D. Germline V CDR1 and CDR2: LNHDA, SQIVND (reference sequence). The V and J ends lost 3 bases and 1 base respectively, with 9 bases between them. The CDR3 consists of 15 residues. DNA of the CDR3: TGTGCCAGTAGTATCAGTCTTTGGAACACCGGGGAGCTGTTTTTT. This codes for CASSISLWNTGELFF.

In nucleotides, the CDR3 is TGTGCCAGCAGCAGCAGGGCCAGGGGGTCCAATCAGCCCCAGCATTTT. Its protein product is CASSSRARGSNQPQHF. The chain joins TRBV28 to TRBJ1-5; TRBD1 matches 7 bases. This CDR3 comprises 16 residues. Trimming took 6 bases from V and 3 from J; bases not matched to a gene: 11. Germline V lookup: CDR1 MDHEN, CDR2 SYDVKM. Using reference TRBV28 and TRBJ1-5 for the parts outside the CDR3, the full variable domain is DVKVTQSSRYLVKRTGEKVFLECVQDMDHENMFWYRQDPGLGLRLIYFSYDVKMKEKGDIPEGYSVSREKKERFSLILESASTNQTSMYLCASSSRARGSNQPQHFGDGTRLSIL.

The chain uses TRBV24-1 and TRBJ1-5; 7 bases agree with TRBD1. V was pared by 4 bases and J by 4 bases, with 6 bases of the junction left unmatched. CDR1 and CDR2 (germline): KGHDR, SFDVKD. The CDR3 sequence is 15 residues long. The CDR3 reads CATSDGTAPNQPQHF. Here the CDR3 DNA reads TGTGCCACCAGTGACGGGACAGCTCCTAATCAGCCCCAGCATTTT.

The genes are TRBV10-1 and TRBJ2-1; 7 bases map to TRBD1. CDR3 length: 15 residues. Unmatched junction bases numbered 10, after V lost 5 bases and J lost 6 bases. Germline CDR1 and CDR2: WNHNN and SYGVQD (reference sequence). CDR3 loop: CASSKYRGVGNEQFF. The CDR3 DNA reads TGCGCCAGCAGTAAATACAGGGGAGTAGGCAATGAGCAGTTCTTC.

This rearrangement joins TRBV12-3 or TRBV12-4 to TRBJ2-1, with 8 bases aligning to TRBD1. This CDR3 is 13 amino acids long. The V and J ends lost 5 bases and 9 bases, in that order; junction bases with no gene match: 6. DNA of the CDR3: TGTGCCAGCAGTGGACAGGGTTCGGGTGAGCAGTTCTTC. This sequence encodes CASSGQGSGEQFF.